The 32 T cell receptor beta chains below all came from one sample that was sequenced in a study of CD8+ T cells in alopecia areata. Extracted from the samples, RNA was reverse transcribed into cDNA to serve as the sequencing template. Libraries were prepared by immunoSEQ multiplex PCR; TCRdb keeps only in-frame clonotypes and omits some of them. The profile shows about 220,000 clones, roughly 56% of them singletons. Treatment in this sample: oral pan-JAK inhibitor, 5-10 mg twice daily. Material: CD4+ T cells sorted from blood, obtained at week 4, from a patient treated with tofacitinib. These receptor sequences come from a human donor with alopecia areata.

This clone was seen just once. The chain combines TRBV18 with TRBJ2-5; no reliable D call. Germline-derived CDR1 and CDR2 are KGHSH and LQKENI. The CDR3 spans 11 residues. Trimming stripped 6 bases from V and 1 base from J, with 3 bases between. CDR3 loop: CASSLQETQYF. In nucleotides, the CDR3 is TGTGCCAGCTCTCTCCAAGAGACCCAGTACTTC.

This clone is a singleton in its sample. The rearrangement joins TRBV7-9 to TRBJ1-2; D is undetermined. The V gene's germline CDR1 is SEHNR and CDR2 FQNEAQ (reference sequence). V was pared by 3 bases and J by 4 bases, with 9 bases between. The CDR3 extends over 13 amino acids. CDR3 amino acids: CASSFDPGYGYTF. The CDR3 DNA is TGTGCCAGCAGCTTCGACCCAGGCTATGGCTACACCTTC.

This clone was recorded once. This sample includes further DNA sequences coding for the same CDR3. This rearrangement joins TRBV30 to TRBJ2-1; D is possibly TRBD2 (5 bases). The length of the CDR3 is 11 residues. The V gene's germline CDR1 is GTSNPN and CDR2 SVGIG (reference sequence). The V and J ends lost 2 bases and 7 bases respectively, with 6 bases between them. The CDR3 loop reads CAWSTGNEQFF. CDR3 nucleotide sequence: TGTGCCTGGAGTACGGGGAATGAGCAGTTCTTC.

This clone was seen a few times. This chain uses TRBV7-2 with TRBJ1-4; unclear D gene. The CDR3 has 12 residues. The germline CDR1 and CDR2 sequences are SGHTA and FQGNSA. V was trimmed by 1 base and J by 7 bases, leaving 4 bases between them. The CDR3 bases are TGTGCCAGCAGCTTAGTTGGTGAAAAACTGTTTTTT. This gives the protein CASSLVGEKLFF.

The genes are TRBV29-1 and TRBJ1-4; 7 bases align to TRBD1. CDR3 length: 13 amino acids. The V gene's germline CDR1 is SQVTM and CDR2 ANQGSEA. The ends lost 5 bases at V and 5 bases at J; junction bases unmatched: 5. This CDR3 reads CSVKGAKNEKLFF. The CDR3 DNA reads as TGCAGCGTTAAGGGGGCGAAAAATGAAAAACTGTTTTTT.

The chain combines TRBV18 with TRBJ2-7, with D perhaps matching TRBD1 (5 bases). The V and J ends lost 5 bases and 0 bases respectively, with 14 bases between them. CDR1 is KGHSH, CDR2 LQKENI, per germline. The CDR3 loop spans 15 amino acids. DNA for the CDR3: TGTGCCAGCTCATCAGGGCCGGACAACTCCTACGAGCAGTACTTC. As protein: CASSSGPDNSYEQYF.

This clone came up once. CDR3 nucleotides: TGCAGCGTTGAAAGACAGGTGAACAATGAGCAGTTCTTC. Translating gives CSVERQVNNEQFF. This chain uses TRBV29-1 with TRBJ2-1; D perhaps matches TRBD1 (6 bases). Trimming took off 2 bases at V and 5 bases at J, with 10 bases between the two ends. The CDR3 consists of 13 residues. Germline-derived CDR1 and CDR2 are SQVTM and ANQGSEA.

This sequence joins TRBV2 and TRBJ1-5, with a tentative D call TRBD1 (5 bases). The V gene lost 5 bases and the J gene lost 7 bases, with 9 bases spanning the gap. The germline CDR1 and CDR2 sequences are SNHLY and FYNNEI. The CDR3 sequence is 12 residues long. CDR3 nucleotide sequence: TGTGCCAGCAGTAAGGGGCGGCAGCCCCAGCATTTT. Residues: CASSKGRQPQHF.

The gene calls are TRBV2 and TRBJ2-1; TRBD1 might be the D (6 bases). Germline CDR1 SNHLY, CDR2 FYNNEI. Trimming removed 6 bases from V and 7 bases from J, with 19 bases in between. The CDR3 contains 15 residues. The DNA of the CDR3 is TGTGCCAGCAGATTAACTATTGGACAGTCGAATGAGCAGTTCTTC. Residues: CASRLTIGQSNEQFF.

This rearrangement joins TRBV29-1 to TRBJ1-1, with D unclear. CDR1 SQVTM and CDR2 ANQGSEA come from the germline V gene. This CDR3 contains 10 residues. V gave up 7 bases and J gave up 1 base, with 4 bases separating them. CDR3 coding DNA: TGCAGCGGGGGGAACACTGAAGCTTTCTTT. This sequence encodes CSGGNTEAFF.

This clone was seen more than once but under ten times. The chain has TRBV19 and TRBJ2-3, with TRBD2 identical over 12 bases. Germline CDR1 reads LNHDA; CDR2 reads SQIVND (reference sequence). The CDR3 length is 16 residues. V lost 6 bases to trimming and J lost 6 bases; unmatched junction nucleotides: 10. The CDR3 DNA reads as TGTGCCAGTAGGATCACTAGCGGGGGGTTCCCCGATACGCAGTATTTT. It encodes CASRITSGGFPDTQYF.

This clone was counted a single time. The V gene is TRBV7-2, the J gene TRBJ1-1; D is uncertain. Trimming took off 8 bases at V and 2 bases at J, with 12 bases between the two ends. The CDR3 length is 13 residues. Germline V gene lookup returns CDR1 SGHTA and CDR2 FQGNSA. The CDR3 is CASAQLINTEAFF. The CDR3 DNA reads as TGTGCCAGCGCCCAATTGATTAACACTGAAGCTTTCTTT.

This clone has a handful of counts. This sample includes further DNA sequences coding for the same CDR3. The J gene is TRBJ1-2, the V gene TRBV7-7, with D maybe TRBD1 (6 bases). Germline V gives CDR1 SSHAT, CDR2 FNYEAQ (reference sequence). This CDR3 contains 16 residues. V lost 4 bases and J 2 bases, leaving 17 bases between the germline ends. The CDR3 coding sequence is TGTGCCAGCAGCTCAAGGGGGGTCGGTGGGAACTATGGCTACACCTTC. It encodes CASSSRGVGGNYGYTF.

V gene TRBV2 combines with J gene TRBJ2-4; D is unresolved. Looked up from germline, CDR1 is SNHLY and CDR2 is FYNNEI. This CDR3 has 12 residues. V was clipped by 1 base and J by 6 bases, with 4 bases between them. In DNA, the CDR3 is TGTGCCAGCAGTGAAGGCAGAAACATTCAGTACTTC. Encoded protein: CASSEGRNIQYF.

This chain joins TRBV6-6 and TRBJ2-2, with D perhaps TRBD1 (5 bases). V lost 2 bases and J 4 bases, leaving 11 bases between the germline ends. The germline V gene has CDR1 MNHNY and CDR2 SVGAGI (reference sequence). The CDR3 totals 15 residues. The CDR3, as DNA: TGTGCCAGCAGTTACCCACAGGAGACCACCGGGGAGCTGTTTTTT. Translating gives CASSYPQETTGELFF.

The gene calls are TRBV2 and TRBJ2-2; D not resolved. CDR1 is SNHLY, CDR2 FYNNEI, per germline. Trimming removed 4 bases at V and 3 bases at J, with 12 bases between. The CDR3 spans 15 residues. CDR3 in DNA: TGTGCCAGCAGTGTCATCCTCACGGACACCGGGGAGCTGTTTTTT. This encodes CASSVILTDTGELFF.

The chain uses TRBV29-1 and TRBJ2-5; D call uncertain. V was pared by 3 bases and J by 4 bases, with 9 bases between. Germline V gene data show CDR1 as SQVTM and CDR2 as ANQGSEA. There are 12 residues in the CDR3. CDR3 in DNA: TGCAGCGTTGACGTCCCTCCAGAGACCCAGTACTTC. This translates into CSVDVPPETQYF.

This chain links TRBV2 with TRBJ2-7, with D perhaps matching TRBD2 (5 bases). CDR3 length: 14 residues. CDR1 is SNHLY, CDR2 FYNNEI, per germline. Trimming shortened V by 6 bases and J by 4 bases, and 16 bases separated the two germline ends. CDR3: CASSRGFDLYEQYF. The CDR3 coding sequence is TGTGCCAGCAGCCGGGGATTCGATTTATACGAGCAGTACTTC. Variable domain in full (rest from reference TRBV2 and TRBJ2-7): EPEVTQTPSHQVTQMGQEVILRCVPISNHLYFYWYRQILGQKVEFLVSFYNNEISEKSEIFDDQFSVERPDGSNFTLKIRSTKLEDSAMYFCASSRGFDLYEQYFGPGTRLTVT.

The chain employs TRBV9 and TRBJ2-1; D is unclear. This CDR3 contains 12 residues. The germline gives CDR1 SGDLS, CDR2 YYNGEE. Trimming removed 7 bases at V and 10 bases at J, with 15 bases between. The DNA for the CDR3 is TGTGCCAGCGGCCCAAACCTTGTCGAGCAGTTCTTC. Its translation is CASGPNLVEQFF. Full variable domain (missing parts from reference TRBV9 and TRBJ2-1): DSGVTQTPKHLITATGQRVTLRCSPRSGDLSVYWYQQSLDQGLQFLIQYYNGEERAKGNILERFSAQQFPDLHSELNLSSLELGDSALYFCASGPNLVEQFFGPGTRLTVL.

The J gene is TRBJ1-1, the V gene TRBV6-6; maybe TRBD1 (6 bases). V was cut by 2 bases and J by 3 bases, with 13 bases left in between. Germline V gene lookup returns CDR1 MNHNY and CDR2 SVGAGI (reference sequence). CDR3 size: 15 residues. CDR3 nucleotides: TGTGCCAGCAGTTACGCCCACAGGGAGTACACTGAAGCTTTCTTT. Protein sequence: CASSYAHREYTEAFF.

The rearrangement joins TRBV13 to TRBJ2-3; 7 bases match TRBD1. Looked up from germline, CDR1 is PRHDT and CDR2 is FYEKMQ (reference sequence). The length of the CDR3 is 14 residues. J gave up 6 bases and V 0 bases, and 3 bases lay outside the gene matches. The chain's CDR3 is CASSLGQGWDTQYF. In nucleotides, the CDR3 is TGTGCCAGCAGCTTAGGACAGGGGTGGGATACGCAGTATTTT.

This clone was counted a single time. The chain links TRBV6-5 to TRBJ2-3; TRBD1 agrees at 7 bases. V gave up 5 bases and J gave up 1 base; unmatched junction bases: 3. The germline gives CDR1 MNHEY, CDR2 SVGAGI. This CDR3 has 14 residues. The CDR3 nucleotides are TGTGCCAGCAGTGGGACAGTGGGCACAGATACGCAGTATTTT. As protein: CASSGTVGTDTQYF.

This chain uses TRBV9 with TRBJ1-5, with 8 bases fitting TRBD1. V lost 0 bases, J lost 7 bases, and 6 bases stayed unmatched. The CDR3 has 15 amino acids. The germline V gene encodes CDR1 SGDLS and CDR2 YYNGEE. The CDR3 reads CASSVGQGSGQPQHF. CDR3 bases: TGTGCCAGCAGCGTAGGACAGGGGTCAGGCCAGCCCCAGCATTTT.

Only one count was recorded for this clone. This rearrangement joins TRBV4-3 to TRBJ2-3; D uncertain. Deletions cut 0 bases from V and 1 base from J, with 5 bases between. The V gene's germline CDR1 is LGHNA and CDR2 YSLEER. This CDR3 contains 14 residues. The CDR3 loop reads CASSQDEGTDTQYF. CDR3 bases: TGCGCCAGCAGCCAAGATGAGGGCACAGATACGCAGTATTTT.

The chain uses TRBV30 and TRBJ2-2; 9 positions match TRBD1. This CDR3 is 14 amino acids long. Germline loops: CDR1 GTSNPN, CDR2 SVGIG (reference sequence). The J segment lost 7 bases and the V segment lost 1 base, leaving 4 bases of the junction unmatched. The CDR3 reads CAWSETGGSGELFF. CDR3 nucleotides: TGTGCCTGGAGTGAGACAGGGGGGAGCGGGGAGCTGTTTTTT.

The chain links TRBV30 to TRBJ1-1, with D possibly matching TRBD1 (6 bases). The CDR3 contains 14 residues. CDR1 and CDR2 (germline): GTSNPN, SVGIG (reference sequence). V gave up 0 bases and J gave up 5 bases, with 13 bases separating them. The CDR3 region is CAWSVIQGGTEAFF. CDR3 DNA sequence: TGTGCCTGGAGTGTAATACAGGGAGGGACTGAAGCTTTCTTT.

The chain combines TRBV9 with TRBJ1-1; 9 bases align to TRBD1. CDR1 is SGDLS and CDR2 is YYNGEE in the germline V gene. V lost 0 bases and J lost 4; bases outside the gene matches: 7. This CDR3 region has 16 residues. The CDR3 sequence: CASSVEGGQGGTEAFF. CDR3 DNA: TGTGCCAGCAGCGTAGAAGGGGGACAGGGAGGCACTGAAGCTTTCTTT.

The chain recombines TRBV5-1 with TRBJ2-3, with 8 bases identical to TRBD2. CDR1 and CDR2 from the germline V gene are SGHRS and YFSETQ. Unmatched junction bases numbered 4, after V lost 0 bases and J lost 4 bases. The length of the CDR3 is 15 residues. The CDR3 spells CASSLDGTSPDTQYF. The CDR3 region has the DNA TGCGCCAGCAGCTTGGACGGGACTAGTCCAGATACGCAGTATTTT.

This chain uses TRBV29-1 with TRBJ2-3; 9 bases agree with TRBD1. Germline V CDR1 and CDR2: SQVTM, ANQGSEA. Trimming cost V 7 bases and J 4 bases; bases outside gene matches: 12. CDR3 size: 15 residues. The chain's CDR3 is CSALRTGVGPDTQYF. As DNA, the CDR3 is TGCAGCGCCCTACGGACAGGGGTGGGCCCAGATACGCAGTATTTT.

This chain connects TRBV29-1 to TRBJ2-5; D may be TRBD1 or TRBD2 (5 bases each). The germline V gene encodes CDR1 SQVTM and CDR2 ANQGSEA. CDR3 length equals 14 residues. V lost 6 bases and J 4 bases, leaving 18 bases between the germline ends. The CDR3 region has the DNA TGCAGCGTCTCAATCGACTCGAGGGGAGAGACCCAGTACTTC. Translation gives CSVSIDSRGETQYF. Full variable domain (rest looked up from reference TRBV29-1 and TRBJ2-5): SAVISQKPSRDICQRGTSLTIQCQVDSQVTMMFWYRQQPGQSLTLIATANQGSEATYESGFVIDKFPISRPNLTFSTLTVSNMSPEDSSIYLCSVSIDSRGETQYFGPGTRLLVL.

In its sample, this clone was seen many times. The V call is TRBV4-3, the J call TRBJ2-3; D is unclear. Germline V gene data show CDR1 as LGHNA and CDR2 as YSLEER. The CDR3 spans 14 residues. Deletions cut 0 bases from V and 13 bases from J, with 17 bases between. The CDR3 nucleotides are TGCGCCAGCAGCCAAGATATCCTTCCGGGCCCCGAGTATTTT. Translating it yields CASSQDILPGPEYF.

To note about this clone: Other DNA sequences within the sample encode an identical CDR3. The genes are TRBV29-1 and TRBJ1-1; D unresolved. The V gene lost 1 base and the J gene lost 1 base, with 7 bases spanning the gap. Germline-derived CDR1 and CDR2 are SQVTM and ANQGSEA. This CDR3 is 13 amino acids long. CDR3: CSVEGQPNTEAFF. CDR3 nucleotides: TGCAGCGTTGAAGGCCAGCCGAACACTGAAGCTTTCTTT.